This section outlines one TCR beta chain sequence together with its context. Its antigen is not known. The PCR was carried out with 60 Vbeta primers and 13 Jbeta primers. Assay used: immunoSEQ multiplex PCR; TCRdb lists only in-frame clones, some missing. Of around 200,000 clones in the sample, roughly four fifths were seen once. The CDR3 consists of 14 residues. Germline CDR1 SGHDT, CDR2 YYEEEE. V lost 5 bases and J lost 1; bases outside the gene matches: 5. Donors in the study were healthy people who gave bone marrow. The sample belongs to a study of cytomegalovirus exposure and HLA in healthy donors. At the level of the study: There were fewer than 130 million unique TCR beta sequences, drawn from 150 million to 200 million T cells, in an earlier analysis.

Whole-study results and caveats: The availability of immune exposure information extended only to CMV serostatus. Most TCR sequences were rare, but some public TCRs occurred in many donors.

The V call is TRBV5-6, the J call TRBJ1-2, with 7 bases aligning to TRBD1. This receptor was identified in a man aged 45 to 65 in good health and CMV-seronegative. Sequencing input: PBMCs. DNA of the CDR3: TGTGCCAGCAGATCGACAGGGATTAACTATGGCTACACCTTC. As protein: CASRSTGINYGYTF.